This TCR beta chain was captured by sequencing in a study of post-analysis software for immune sequencing data. Study information: Relapsing-remitting, secondary progressive and progressive-relapsing courses of multiple sclerosis were included. Study-level points and caveats: Patients with multiple sclerosis recorded significantly lower normalized Chao1 diversity than controls, the study found. By F measure, samples from a shared preparation batch strongly co-clustered. TRBV segments more frequent in patients than in controls numbered several and included TRBV5-6, TRBV5-1 and TRBV20-1.

Details on this clonotype: What it recognizes is unknown.

Unique molecular identifiers were built into the TCR beta cDNA libraries. Input populations of roughly 0.95 to 10 million T cells gave rise to roughly 500,000 cDNA molecules. One entry per CDR3 protein results from TCRdb running MiXCR on the PCR reads. This table has fewer than 900,000 distinct CDR3 sequences, around 46% appearing once. The CDR3 is 16 residues long. The junction had 13 bases not matched to a gene; V was cut back by 2 bases and J by 8 bases. Germline V gene data show CDR1 as GTSNPN and CDR2 as SVGIG (reference sequence). The rearrangement joins TRBV30 to TRBJ2-1; 9 bases line up with TRBD2. The sequenced sample was blood. This clonotype was sampled from a girl aged 5-17 years with multiple sclerosis. CDR3 in DNA: TGTGCCTGGAGTACCCGGGCTAGCGGGGAGATCGATGAGCAGTTCTTC. Translated: CAWSTRASGEIDEQFF.